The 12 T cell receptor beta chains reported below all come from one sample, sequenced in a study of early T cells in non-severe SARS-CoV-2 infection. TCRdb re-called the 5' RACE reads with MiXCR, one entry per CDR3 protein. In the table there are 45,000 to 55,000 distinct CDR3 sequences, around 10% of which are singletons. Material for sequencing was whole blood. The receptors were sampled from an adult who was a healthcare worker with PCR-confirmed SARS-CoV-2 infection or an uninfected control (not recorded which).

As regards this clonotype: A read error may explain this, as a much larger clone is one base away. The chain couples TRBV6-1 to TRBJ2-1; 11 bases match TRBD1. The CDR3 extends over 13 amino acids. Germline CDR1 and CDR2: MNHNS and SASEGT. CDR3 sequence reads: CASRGTGGNEQLF. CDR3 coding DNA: TGTGCCAGCAGAGGGACAGGGGGGAATGAGCAGTTATTC.

CDR3 region: CASSLDTGQGQPQHF. The CDR3 DNA sequence: TGTGCCAGCAGCTTAGATACAGGACAAGGACAGCCCCAGCATTTT. The rearrangement uses TRBV11-2 and TRBJ1-5, with D perhaps matching TRBD1 (5 bases). V lost 0 bases and J 7 bases, leaving 13 bases between the germline ends. The CDR3 runs to 15 residues. The germline V gene has CDR1 SGHAT and CDR2 FQNNGV.

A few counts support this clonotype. The CDR3 DNA reads as TGCGCCAGCAAATGGACTAGTACTAGCACAGATACGCAGTATTTT. Encoded protein: CASKWTSTSTDTQYF. This sequence joins TRBV5-1 and TRBJ2-3; 7 bases map to TRBD2. V lost 6 bases and J lost 0; bases outside the gene matches: 7. This CDR3 spans 15 amino acids. Germline loops: CDR1 SGHRS, CDR2 YFSETQ.

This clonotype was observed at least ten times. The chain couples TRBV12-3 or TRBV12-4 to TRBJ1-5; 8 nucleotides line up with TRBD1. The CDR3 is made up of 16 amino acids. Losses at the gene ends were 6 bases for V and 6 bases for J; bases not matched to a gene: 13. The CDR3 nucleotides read TGTGCCAGCAGCCTTGGCTGGTACAGGGGGGGTCAGCCCCAGCATTTT. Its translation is CASSLGWYRGGQPQHF.

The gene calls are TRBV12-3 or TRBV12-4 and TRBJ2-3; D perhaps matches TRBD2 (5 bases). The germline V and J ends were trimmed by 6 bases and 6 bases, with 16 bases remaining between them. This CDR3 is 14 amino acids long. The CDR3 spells CASSLDSLSDTQYF. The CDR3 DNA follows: TGTGCCAGCAGCCTGGACTCTCTTTCGGATACGCAGTATTTT.

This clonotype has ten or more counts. This CDR3 reads CASSPTGVNEQYF. The CDR3 DNA sequence: TGTGCCAGCAGCCCGACAGGGGTCAACGAGCAGTACTTC. The chain couples TRBV7-6 to TRBJ2-7; 8 nucleotides line up with TRBD1. CDR3 length: 13 amino acids. The V gene end was trimmed by 5 bases and the J gene end by 5 bases; junction bases not matched to a gene: 5. Germline V gene sequence: CDR1 SGHVS, CDR2 FNYEAQ.

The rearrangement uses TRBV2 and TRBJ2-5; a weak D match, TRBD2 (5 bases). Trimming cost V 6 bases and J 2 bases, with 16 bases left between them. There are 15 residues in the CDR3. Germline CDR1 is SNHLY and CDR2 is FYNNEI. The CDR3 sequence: CASSVWGPGQETQYF. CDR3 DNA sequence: TGTGCCAGCAGCGTTTGGGGTCCGGGGCAAGAGACCCAGTACTTC.

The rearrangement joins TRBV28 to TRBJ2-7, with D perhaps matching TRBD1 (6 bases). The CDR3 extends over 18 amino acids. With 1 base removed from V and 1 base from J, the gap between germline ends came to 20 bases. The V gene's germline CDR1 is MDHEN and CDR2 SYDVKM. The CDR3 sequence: CASSLYLSLTGISYEQYF. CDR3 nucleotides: TGTGCCAGCAGTTTATACTTGTCGTTGACAGGAATTTCCTACGAGCAGTACTTC.

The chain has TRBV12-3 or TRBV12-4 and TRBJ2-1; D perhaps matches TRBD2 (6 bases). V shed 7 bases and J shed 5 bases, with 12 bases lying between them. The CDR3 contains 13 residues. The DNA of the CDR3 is TGTGCCAGCACCGAGACGGGAGACAATGAGCAGTTCTTC. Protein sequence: CASTETGDNEQFF.

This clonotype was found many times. The chain's CDR3 is CASSQGRGLTEAFF. Here the CDR3 DNA reads TGTGCCAGCAGCCAGGGTAGAGGCCTCACTGAAGCTTTCTTT. V usage is TRBV13 and J usage is TRBJ1-1, with D possibly TRBD1 on 5 matching bases. The CDR3 has 14 amino acids. CDR1 and CDR2 (germline): PRHDT, FYEKMQ (reference sequence). V dropped 5 bases and J dropped 4 bases, with 14 bases sitting between them.

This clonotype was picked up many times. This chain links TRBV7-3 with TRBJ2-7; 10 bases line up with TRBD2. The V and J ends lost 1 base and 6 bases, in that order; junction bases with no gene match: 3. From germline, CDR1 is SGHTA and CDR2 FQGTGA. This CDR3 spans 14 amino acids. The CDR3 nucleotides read TGTGCCAGCAGCTTAAGCCTAGCGGGAGCCGAGCAGTACTTC. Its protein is CASSLSLAGAEQYF.

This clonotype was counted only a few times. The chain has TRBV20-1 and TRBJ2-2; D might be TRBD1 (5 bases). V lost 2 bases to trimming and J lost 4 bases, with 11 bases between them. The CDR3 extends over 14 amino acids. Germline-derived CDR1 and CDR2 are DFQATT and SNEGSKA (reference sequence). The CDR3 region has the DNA TGCAGTGCTAGAAAGGGGCCCGTCACCGGGGAGCTGTTTTTT. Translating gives CSARKGPVTGELFF.